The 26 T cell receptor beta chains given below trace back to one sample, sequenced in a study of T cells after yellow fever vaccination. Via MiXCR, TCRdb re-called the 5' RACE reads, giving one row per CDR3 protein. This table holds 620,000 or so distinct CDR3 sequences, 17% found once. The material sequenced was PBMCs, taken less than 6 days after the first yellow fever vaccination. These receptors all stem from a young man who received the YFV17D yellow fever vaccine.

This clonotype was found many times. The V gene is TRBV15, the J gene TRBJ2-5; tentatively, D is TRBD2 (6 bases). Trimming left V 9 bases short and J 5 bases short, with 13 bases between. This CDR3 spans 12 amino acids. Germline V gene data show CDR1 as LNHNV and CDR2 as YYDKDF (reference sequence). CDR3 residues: CATRRGGETQYF. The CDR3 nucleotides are TGTGCCACTAGGAGGGGTGGGGAGACCCAGTACTTC.

CDR3: CASNPPRDRVSTEAFF. The CDR3 DNA reads TGTGCCAGCAACCCCCCGCGGGACAGGGTTTCCACTGAAGCTTTCTTT. V usage is TRBV7-9 and J usage is TRBJ1-1, with TRBD1 matching 9 bases. J was trimmed by 4 bases and V by 7 bases; bases with no gene match: 13. The CDR3 covers 16 residues. In germline, CDR1 is SEHNR, CDR2 FQNEAQ (reference sequence).

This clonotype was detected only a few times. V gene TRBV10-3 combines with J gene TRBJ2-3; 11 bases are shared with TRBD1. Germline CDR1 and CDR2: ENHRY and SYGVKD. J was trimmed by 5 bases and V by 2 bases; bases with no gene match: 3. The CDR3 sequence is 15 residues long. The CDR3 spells CAISELGQGGDTQYF. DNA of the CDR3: TGTGCCATCAGTGAGCTGGGACAGGGGGGAGATACGCAGTATTTT.

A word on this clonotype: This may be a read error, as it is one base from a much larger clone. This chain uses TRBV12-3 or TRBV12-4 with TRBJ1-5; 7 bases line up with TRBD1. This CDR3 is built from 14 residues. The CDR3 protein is CASRQGGGNQPQRF. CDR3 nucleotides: TGTGCCAGCAGGCAGGGGGGGGGCAATCAGCCCCAGCGTTTT.

CDR3 DNA sequence: TGTGCCAGCACAACCCGCGGGGGGGCCGTGACCAAAAACATTCAGTACTTC. This encodes CASTTRGGAVTKNIQYF. The gene calls are TRBV6-2 or TRBV6-3 and TRBJ2-4; 9 bases line up with TRBD2. Germline lookup yields CDR1 MNHEY and CDR2 SVGEGT. V lost 7 bases and J lost 2; bases outside the gene matches: 12. The CDR3 runs 17 residues.

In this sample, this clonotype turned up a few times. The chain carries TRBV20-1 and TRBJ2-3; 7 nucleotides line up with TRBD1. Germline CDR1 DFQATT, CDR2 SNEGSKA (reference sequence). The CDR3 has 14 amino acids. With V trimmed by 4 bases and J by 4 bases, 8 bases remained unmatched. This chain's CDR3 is CSATRQGRADTQYF. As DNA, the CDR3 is TGCAGTGCTACCCGACAGGGTCGGGCAGATACGCAGTATTTT.

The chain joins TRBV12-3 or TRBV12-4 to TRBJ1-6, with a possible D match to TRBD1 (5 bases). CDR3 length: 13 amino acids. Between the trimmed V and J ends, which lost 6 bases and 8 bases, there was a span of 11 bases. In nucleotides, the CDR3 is TGTGCCAGCAGCTGGACACCTTATTCACCCCTCCACTTT. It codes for CASSWTPYSPLHF.

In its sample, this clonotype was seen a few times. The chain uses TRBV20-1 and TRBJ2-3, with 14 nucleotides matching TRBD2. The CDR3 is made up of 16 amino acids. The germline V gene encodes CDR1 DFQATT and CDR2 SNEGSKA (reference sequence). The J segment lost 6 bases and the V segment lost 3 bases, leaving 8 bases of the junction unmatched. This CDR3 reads CSARGLAGAGADTQYF. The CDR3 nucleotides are TGCAGTGCTAGGGGACTAGCGGGGGCTGGGGCGGATACGCAGTATTTT.

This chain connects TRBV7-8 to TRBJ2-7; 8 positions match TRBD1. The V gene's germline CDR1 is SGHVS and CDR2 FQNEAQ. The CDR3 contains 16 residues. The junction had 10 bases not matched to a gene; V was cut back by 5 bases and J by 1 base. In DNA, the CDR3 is TGTGCCAGCAGCCGACTGGTGACAGGGGTTTCCTACGAGCAGTACGTC. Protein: CASSRLVTGVSYEQYV.

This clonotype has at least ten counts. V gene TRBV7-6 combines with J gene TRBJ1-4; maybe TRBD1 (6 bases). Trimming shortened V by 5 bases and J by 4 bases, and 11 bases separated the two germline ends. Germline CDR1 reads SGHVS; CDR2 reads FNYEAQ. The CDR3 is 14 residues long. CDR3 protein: CASSRDNLNEKLFF. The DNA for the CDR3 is TGTGCCAGCAGCCGGGACAACCTTAATGAAAAACTGTTTTTT.

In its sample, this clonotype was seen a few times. CDR3 bases: TGTGCCAGCAGTTTAGGGAAGCATGACAAGCAGTACGTC. It specifies CASSLGKHDKQYV. The genes are TRBV12-3 or TRBV12-4 and TRBJ2-7; no clear D. V lost 1 base, J lost 8 bases, and 12 bases lay in between. The CDR3 is 13 amino acids.

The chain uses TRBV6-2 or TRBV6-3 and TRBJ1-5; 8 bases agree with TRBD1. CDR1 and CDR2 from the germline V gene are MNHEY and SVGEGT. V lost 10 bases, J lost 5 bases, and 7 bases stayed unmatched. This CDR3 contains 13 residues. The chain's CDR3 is CAIQAGGHQPQHF. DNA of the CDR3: TGTGCCATCCAGGCAGGGGGCCATCAGCCCCAGCATTTT.

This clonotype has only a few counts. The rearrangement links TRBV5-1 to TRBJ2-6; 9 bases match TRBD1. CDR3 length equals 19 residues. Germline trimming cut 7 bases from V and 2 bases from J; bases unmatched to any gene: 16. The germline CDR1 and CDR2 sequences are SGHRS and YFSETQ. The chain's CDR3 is CASGDHRDRETTGANVLTF. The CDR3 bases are TGCGCCAGCGGAGATCACCGGGACAGGGAGACGACTGGGGCCAACGTCCTGACTTTC.

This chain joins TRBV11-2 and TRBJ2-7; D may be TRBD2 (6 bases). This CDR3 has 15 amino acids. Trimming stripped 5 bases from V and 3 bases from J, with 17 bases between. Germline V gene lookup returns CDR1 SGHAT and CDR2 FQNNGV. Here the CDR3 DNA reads TGTGCCAGCAGCCAGTCCGGGGGATTTAACTACGAGCAGTACTTC. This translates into CASSQSGGFNYEQYF.

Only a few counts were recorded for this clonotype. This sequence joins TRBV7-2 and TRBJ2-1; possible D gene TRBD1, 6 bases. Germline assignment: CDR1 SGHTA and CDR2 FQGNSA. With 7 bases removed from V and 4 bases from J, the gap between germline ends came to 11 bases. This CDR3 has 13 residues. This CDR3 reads CASNVDSYNEQFF. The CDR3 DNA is TGTGCCAGCAACGTGGACAGTTACAATGAGCAGTTCTTC.

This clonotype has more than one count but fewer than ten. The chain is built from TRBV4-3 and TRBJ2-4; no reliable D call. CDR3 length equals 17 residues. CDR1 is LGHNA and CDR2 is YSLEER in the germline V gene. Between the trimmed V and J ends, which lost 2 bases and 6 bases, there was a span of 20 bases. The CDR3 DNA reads TGCGCCAGCAGCCAACCTAAGGTCCTCGAGGAGCTAAACATTCAGTACTTC. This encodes CASSQPKVLEELNIQYF.

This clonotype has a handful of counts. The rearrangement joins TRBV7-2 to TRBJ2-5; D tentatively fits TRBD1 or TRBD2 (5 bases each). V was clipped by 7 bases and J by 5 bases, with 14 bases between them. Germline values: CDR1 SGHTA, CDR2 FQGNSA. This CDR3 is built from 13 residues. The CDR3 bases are TGTGCCAGCACCTCGGGACGACAGGAGACCCAGTACTTC. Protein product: CASTSGRQETQYF.

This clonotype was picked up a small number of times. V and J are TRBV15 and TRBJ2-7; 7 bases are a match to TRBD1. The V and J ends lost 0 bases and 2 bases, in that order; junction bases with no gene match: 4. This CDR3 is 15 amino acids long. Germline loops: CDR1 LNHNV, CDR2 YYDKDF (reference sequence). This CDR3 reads CATSRETGPPYEQYV. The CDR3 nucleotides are TGTGCCACCAGCAGAGAGACAGGGCCCCCCTACGAGCAGTACGTC.

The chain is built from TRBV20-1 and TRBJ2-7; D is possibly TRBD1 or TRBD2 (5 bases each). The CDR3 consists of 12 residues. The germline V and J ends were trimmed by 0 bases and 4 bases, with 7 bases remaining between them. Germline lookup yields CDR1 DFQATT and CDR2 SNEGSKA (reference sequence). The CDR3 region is CSARDGGYEQYV. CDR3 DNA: TGCAGTGCTAGAGATGGGGGTTACGAGCAGTACGTC.

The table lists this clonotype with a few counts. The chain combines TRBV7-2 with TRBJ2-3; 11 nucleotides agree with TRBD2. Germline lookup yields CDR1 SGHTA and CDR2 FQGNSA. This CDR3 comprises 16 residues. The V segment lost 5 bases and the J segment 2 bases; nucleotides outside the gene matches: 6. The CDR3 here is CASSVTSGSYTDTQYF. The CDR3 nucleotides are TGTGCCAGCAGCGTCACTAGCGGGAGCTACACAGATACGCAGTATTTT.

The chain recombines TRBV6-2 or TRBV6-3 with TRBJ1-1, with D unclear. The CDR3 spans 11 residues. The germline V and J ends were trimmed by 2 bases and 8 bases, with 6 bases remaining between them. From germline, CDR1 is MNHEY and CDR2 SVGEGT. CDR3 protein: CASSYPREAFF. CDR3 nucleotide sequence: TGTGCCAGCAGTTACCCCCGGGAAGCTTTCTTT.

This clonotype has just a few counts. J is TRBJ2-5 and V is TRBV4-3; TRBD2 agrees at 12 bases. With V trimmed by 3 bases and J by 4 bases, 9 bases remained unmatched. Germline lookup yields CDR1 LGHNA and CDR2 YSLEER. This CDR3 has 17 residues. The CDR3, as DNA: TGCGCCAGCAGCCAGGCTAGCGGGGGGGCCCCGGGAGAGACCCAGTACTTC. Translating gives CASSQASGGAPGETQYF.

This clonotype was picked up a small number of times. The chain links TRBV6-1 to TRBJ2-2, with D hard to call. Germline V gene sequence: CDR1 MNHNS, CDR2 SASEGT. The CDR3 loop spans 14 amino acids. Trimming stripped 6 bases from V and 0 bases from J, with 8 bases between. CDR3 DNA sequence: TGTGCCAGCAGGGCCGCACCGAACACCGGGGAGCTGTTTTTT. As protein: CASRAAPNTGELFF.

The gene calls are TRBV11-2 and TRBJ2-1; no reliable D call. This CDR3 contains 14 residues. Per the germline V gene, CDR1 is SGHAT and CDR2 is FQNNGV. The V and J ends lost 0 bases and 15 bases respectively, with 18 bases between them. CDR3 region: CASSLDQANIVMFF. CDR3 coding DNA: TGTGCCAGCAGCTTAGATCAAGCGAACATCGTTATGTTCTTC.

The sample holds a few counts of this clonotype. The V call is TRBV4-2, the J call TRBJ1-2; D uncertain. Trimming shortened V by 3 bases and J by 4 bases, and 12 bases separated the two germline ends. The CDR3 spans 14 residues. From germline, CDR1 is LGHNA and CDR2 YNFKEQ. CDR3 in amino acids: CASSQDEKIYGYTF. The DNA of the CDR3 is TGTGCCAGCAGCCAGGACGAGAAAATCTATGGCTACACCTTC.

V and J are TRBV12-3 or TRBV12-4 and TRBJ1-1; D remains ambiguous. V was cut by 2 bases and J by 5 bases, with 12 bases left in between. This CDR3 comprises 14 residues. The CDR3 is CASSLSPGETEAFF. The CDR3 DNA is TGTGCCAGCAGTTTATCCCCTGGGGAGACTGAAGCTTTCTTT.